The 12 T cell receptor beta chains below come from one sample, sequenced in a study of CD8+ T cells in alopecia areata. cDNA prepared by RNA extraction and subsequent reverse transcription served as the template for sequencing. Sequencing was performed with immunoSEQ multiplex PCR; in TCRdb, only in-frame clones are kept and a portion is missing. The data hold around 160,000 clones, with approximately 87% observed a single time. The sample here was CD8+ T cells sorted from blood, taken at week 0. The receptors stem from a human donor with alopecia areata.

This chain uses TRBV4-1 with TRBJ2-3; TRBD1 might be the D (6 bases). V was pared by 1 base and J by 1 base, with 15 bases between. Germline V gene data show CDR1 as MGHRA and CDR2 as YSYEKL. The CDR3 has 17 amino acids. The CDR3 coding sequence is TGCGCCAGCAGCCAAGTAGGGGACACTCCCCGCACAGATACGCAGTATTTT. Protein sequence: CASSQVGDTPRTDTQYF.

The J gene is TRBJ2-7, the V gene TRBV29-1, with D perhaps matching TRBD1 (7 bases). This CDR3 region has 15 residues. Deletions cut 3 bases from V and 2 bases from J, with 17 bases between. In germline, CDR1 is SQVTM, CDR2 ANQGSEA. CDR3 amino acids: CSVEGGQMGPYEQYF. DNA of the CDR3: TGCAGCGTTGAGGGGGGACAGATGGGACCCTACGAGCAGTACTTC.

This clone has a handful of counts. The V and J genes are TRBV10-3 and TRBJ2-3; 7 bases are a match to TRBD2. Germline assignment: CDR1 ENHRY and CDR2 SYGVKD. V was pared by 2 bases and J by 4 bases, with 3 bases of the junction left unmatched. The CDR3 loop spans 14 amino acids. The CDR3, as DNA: TGTGCCATCAGTGAGACTAGCGAAGCAGATACGCAGTATTTT. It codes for CAISETSEADTQYF.

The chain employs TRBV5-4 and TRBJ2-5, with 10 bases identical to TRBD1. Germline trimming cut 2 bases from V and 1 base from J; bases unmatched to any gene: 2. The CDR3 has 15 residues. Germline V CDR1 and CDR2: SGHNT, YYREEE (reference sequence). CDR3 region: CASSLWTGGQETQYF. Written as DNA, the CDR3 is TGTGCCAGCAGCTTATGGACAGGGGGCCAAGAGACCCAGTACTTC.

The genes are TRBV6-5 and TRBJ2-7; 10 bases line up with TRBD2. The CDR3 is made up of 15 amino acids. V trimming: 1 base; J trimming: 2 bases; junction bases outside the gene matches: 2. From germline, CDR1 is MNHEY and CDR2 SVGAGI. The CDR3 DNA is TGTGCCAGCAGTTACTTAGCGGGGGGAACCTACGAGCAGTACTTC. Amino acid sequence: CASSYLAGGTYEQYF.

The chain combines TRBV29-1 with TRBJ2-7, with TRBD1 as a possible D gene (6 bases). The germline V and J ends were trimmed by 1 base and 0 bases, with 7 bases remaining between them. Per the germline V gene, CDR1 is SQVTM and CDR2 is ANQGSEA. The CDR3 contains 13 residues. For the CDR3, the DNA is TGCAGCGTTGAAGGGACAGCCTCCTACGAGCAGTACTTC. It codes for CSVEGTASYEQYF.

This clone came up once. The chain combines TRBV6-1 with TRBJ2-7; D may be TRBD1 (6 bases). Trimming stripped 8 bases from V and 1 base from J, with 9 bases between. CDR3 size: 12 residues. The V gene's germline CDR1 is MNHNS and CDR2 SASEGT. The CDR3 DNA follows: TGTGCCAGCCGGGACACATCCTACGAGCAGTACTTC. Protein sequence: CASRDTSYEQYF.

The chain's CDR3 is CASSHLPLGTGGMYNEQFF. The CDR3 DNA sequence: TGCGCCAGCAGCCACCTCCCTCTCGGGACAGGGGGCATGTACAATGAGCAGTTCTTC. This sequence joins TRBV4-1 and TRBJ2-1, with 12 bases aligning to TRBD1. The CDR3 loop spans 19 amino acids. With 3 bases clipped from V and 4 bases from J, the junction kept 13 bases outside the gene matches. CDR1 is MGHRA, CDR2 YSYEKL, per germline.

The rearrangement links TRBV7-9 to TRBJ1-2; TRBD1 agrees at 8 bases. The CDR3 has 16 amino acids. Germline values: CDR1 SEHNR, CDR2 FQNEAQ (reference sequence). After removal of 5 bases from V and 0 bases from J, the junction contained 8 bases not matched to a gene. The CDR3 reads CASSAGTGGPNYGYTF. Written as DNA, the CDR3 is TGTGCCAGCAGCGCAGGGACAGGAGGCCCTAACTATGGCTACACCTTC.

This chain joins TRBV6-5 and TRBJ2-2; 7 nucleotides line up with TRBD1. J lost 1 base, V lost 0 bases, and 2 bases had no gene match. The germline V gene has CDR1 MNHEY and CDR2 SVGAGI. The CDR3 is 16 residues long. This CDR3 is CASSYSWTGNTGELFF. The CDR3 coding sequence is TGTGCCAGCAGTTACTCCTGGACAGGGAACACCGGGGAGCTGTTTTTT.

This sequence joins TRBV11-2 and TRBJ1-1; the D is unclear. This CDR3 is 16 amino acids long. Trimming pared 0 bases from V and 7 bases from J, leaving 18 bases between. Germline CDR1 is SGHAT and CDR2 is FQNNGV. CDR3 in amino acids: CASSLDQSSLVVEAFF. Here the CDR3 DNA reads TGTGCCAGCAGCTTAGATCAGTCATCCCTCGTTGTTGAAGCTTTCTTT. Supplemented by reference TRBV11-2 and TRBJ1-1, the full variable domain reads EAGVAQSPRYKIIEKRQSVAFWCNPISGHATLYWYQQILGQGPKLLIQFQNNGVVDDSQLPKDRFSAERLKGVDSTLKIQPAKLEDSAVYLCASSLDQSSLVVEAFFGQGTRLTVV.

CDR3 nucleotides: TGTGCCAGCAGTGAGCCTAGCGGGGCAACATACGAGCAGTACTTC. Protein: CASSEPSGATYEQYF. The chain carries TRBV2 and TRBJ2-7; 9 nucleotides line up with TRBD2. After removal of 3 bases from V and 4 bases from J, the junction contained 7 bases not matched to a gene. The CDR3 loop spans 15 amino acids. Per germline, CDR1 SNHLY and CDR2 FYNNEI. The whole variable domain, filled in from reference TRBV2 and TRBJ2-7, reads EPEVTQTPSHQVTQMGQEVILRCVPISNHLYFYWYRQILGQKVEFLVSFYNNEISEKSEIFDDQFSVERPDGSNFTLKIRSTKLEDSAMYFCASSEPSGATYEQYFGPGTRLTVT.